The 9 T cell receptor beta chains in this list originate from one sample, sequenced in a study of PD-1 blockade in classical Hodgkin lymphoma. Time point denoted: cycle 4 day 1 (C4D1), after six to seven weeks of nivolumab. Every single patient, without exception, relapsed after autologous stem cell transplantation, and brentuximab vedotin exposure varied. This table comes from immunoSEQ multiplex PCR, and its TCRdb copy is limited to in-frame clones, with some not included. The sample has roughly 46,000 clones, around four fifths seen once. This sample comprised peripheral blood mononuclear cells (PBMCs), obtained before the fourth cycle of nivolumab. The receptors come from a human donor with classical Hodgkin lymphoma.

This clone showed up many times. The CDR3 here is CASSFLGSRAYEQYF. DNA of the CDR3: TGTGCCAGCAGCTTCCTCGGGAGCCGTGCCTACGAGCAGTACTTC. The chain employs TRBV7-9 and TRBJ2-7, with D maybe TRBD2 (6 bases). V dropped 3 bases and J dropped 2 bases, with 14 bases sitting between them. Per the germline V gene, CDR1 is SEHNR and CDR2 is FQNEAQ (reference sequence). CDR3 length equals 15 residues. Together with reference TRBV7-9 and TRBJ2-7, the CDR3 gives the full variable domain: DTGVSQNPRHKITKRGQNVTFRCDPISEHNRLYWYRQTLGQGPEFLTYFQNEAQLEKSRLLSDRFSAERPKGSFSTLEIQRTEQGDSAMYLCASSFLGSRAYEQYFGPGTRLTVT.

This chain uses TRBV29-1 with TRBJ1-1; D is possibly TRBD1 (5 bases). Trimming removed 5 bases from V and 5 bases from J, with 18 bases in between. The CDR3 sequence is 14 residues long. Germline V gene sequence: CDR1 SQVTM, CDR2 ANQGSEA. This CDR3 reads CSVTTPSEGTEAFF. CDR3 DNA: TGCAGCGTTACCACCCCATCGGAGGGGACTGAAGCTTTCTTT.

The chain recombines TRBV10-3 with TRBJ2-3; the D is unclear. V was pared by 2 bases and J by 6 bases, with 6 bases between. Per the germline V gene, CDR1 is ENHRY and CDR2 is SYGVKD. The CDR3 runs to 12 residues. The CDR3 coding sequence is TGTGCCATCAGTGAGGTTTCCGATACGCAGTATTTT. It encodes CAISEVSDTQYF.

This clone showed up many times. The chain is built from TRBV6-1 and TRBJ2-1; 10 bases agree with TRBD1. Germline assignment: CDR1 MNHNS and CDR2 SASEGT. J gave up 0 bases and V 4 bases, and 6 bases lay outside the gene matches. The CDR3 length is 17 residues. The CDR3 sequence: CASSGGQGVSSYNEQFF. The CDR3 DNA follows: TGTGCCAGCAGTGGCGGACAGGGGGTTAGCTCCTACAATGAGCAGTTCTTC.

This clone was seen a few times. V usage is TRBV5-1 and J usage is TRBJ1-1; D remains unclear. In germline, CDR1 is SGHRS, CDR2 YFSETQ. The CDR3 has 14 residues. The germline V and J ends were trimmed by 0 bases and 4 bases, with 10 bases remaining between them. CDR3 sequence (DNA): TGCGCCAGCAGCTTGGGAGCTGCGGGCACTGAAGCTTTCTTT. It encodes CASSLGAAGTEAFF.

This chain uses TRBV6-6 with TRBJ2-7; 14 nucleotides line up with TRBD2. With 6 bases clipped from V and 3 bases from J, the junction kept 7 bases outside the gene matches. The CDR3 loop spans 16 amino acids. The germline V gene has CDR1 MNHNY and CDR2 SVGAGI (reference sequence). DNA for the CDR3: TGTGCCAGCAGCCGACTAGCGGGAGGGAACCGCTACGAGCAGTACTTC. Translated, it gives CASSRLAGGNRYEQYF.

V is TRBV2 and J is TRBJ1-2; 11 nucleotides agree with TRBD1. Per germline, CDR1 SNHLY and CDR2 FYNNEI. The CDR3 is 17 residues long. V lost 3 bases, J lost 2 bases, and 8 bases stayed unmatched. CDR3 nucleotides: TGTGCCAGCAGTGACCGGGACAGGGGGTTTCTGAACTATGGCTACACCTTC. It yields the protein CASSDRDRGFLNYGYTF. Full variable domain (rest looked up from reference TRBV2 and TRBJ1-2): EPEVTQTPSHQVTQMGQEVILRCVPISNHLYFYWYRQILGQKVEFLVSFYNNEISEKSEIFDDQFSVERPDGSNFTLKIRSTKLEDSAMYFCASSDRDRGFLNYGYTFGSGTRLTVV.

The DNA of the CDR3 is TGCGCCAGCAGCCAACCACTTAAGGACTCCTACAATGAGCAGTTCTTC. This translates into CASSQPLKDSYNEQFF. The chain links TRBV4-1 to TRBJ2-1; D is undetermined. Germline CDR1 MGHRA, CDR2 YSYEKL. Trimming took off 2 bases at V and 0 bases at J, with 11 bases between the two ends. There are 16 residues in the CDR3.

The CDR3 protein is CASSPDRDYRNFNYGYTF. The CDR3 DNA reads TGTGCCAGCAGCCCGGACCGGGACTACCGAAACTTCAACTATGGCTACACCTTC. This chain links TRBV5-8 with TRBJ1-2; D is possibly TRBD1 (5 bases). CDR1 and CDR2 (germline): SGHTS, YDEGEE. This CDR3 is built from 18 residues. Trimming removed 4 bases at V and 2 bases at J, with 24 bases between. The whole variable domain, remainder taken from reference TRBV5-8 and TRBJ1-2, is EAGVTQSPTHLIKTRGQQATLRCSPISGHTSVYWYQQALGLGLQFLLWYDEGEERNRGNFPPRFSGRQFPNYSSELNVNALELEDSALYLCASSPDRDYRNFNYGYTFGSGTRLTVV.